This entry lists 20 T cell receptor beta chains sequenced from one sample in a study of blood T cell repertoires in COVID-19. The repertoire was sequenced with immunoSEQ multiplex PCR; TCRdb's copy has only in-frame clones and lacks some. This sample has around 21,000 clones, with 75% to 85% found just once. Sequencing input: peripheral blood. The receptors stem from a man older than 75 with acute or convalescent COVID-19.

This clone occurred many times. The J gene is TRBJ2-2, the V gene TRBV5-1; D remains ambiguous. V lost 1 base, J lost 1 base, and 2 bases lay in between. The CDR3 covers 13 residues. Germline lookup yields CDR1 SGHRS and CDR2 YFSETQ. This CDR3 reads CASSLQNTGELFF. CDR3 DNA: TGCGCCAGCAGCTTGCAGAACACCGGGGAGCTGTTTTTT.

The chain couples TRBV5-5 to TRBJ1-1; the match to TRBD1 covers 7 bases. Germline V lookup: CDR1 SGHKS, CDR2 YYEKEE (reference sequence). Trimming cost V 6 bases and J 4 bases; bases outside gene matches: 9. There are 14 residues in the CDR3. CDR3: CASTTRGQSTEAFF. The CDR3 DNA reads as TGTGCCAGCACTACGAGGGGGCAGAGCACTGAAGCTTTCTTT.

The rearrangement uses TRBV28 and TRBJ1-2; 7 nucleotides agree with TRBD1. Trimming at V came to 4 bases and at J to 7 bases, leaving 12 bases not matched to a gene. The germline V gene encodes CDR1 MDHEN and CDR2 SYDVKM. The CDR3 contains 15 residues. The CDR3 reads CASSYDRERLFGYTF. CDR3 DNA sequence: TGTGCCAGCAGTTACGACAGGGAGAGGCTCTTTGGCTACACCTTC.

The rearrangement uses TRBV7-3 and TRBJ2-3; TRBD2 agrees at 10 bases. The CDR3 is made up of 16 amino acids. Germline lookup yields CDR1 SGHTA and CDR2 FQGTGA. V lost 4 bases to trimming and J lost 3 bases; unmatched junction nucleotides: 7. CDR3 in amino acids: CASSSGTSAGTDTQYF. CDR3 in DNA: TGTGCCAGCAGCTCCGGGACTAGCGCGGGTACAGATACGCAGTATTTT.

V gene TRBV6-5 combines with J gene TRBJ2-5; 11 bases fit TRBD2. The CDR3 extends over 16 amino acids. Germline V gene lookup returns CDR1 MNHEY and CDR2 SVGAGI. V trimming: 2 bases; J trimming: 9 bases; junction bases outside the gene matches: 11. The CDR3 nucleotides are TGTGCCAGCAGTTACCCCGGGACTAGCGGTGCACGGGCCCAGTACTTC. Translating gives CASSYPGTSGARAQYF.

This clone was observed a single time. This chain joins TRBV5-6 and TRBJ1-1; a weak D match, TRBD1 (6 bases). The germline V and J ends were trimmed by 3 bases and 4 bases, with 16 bases remaining between them. This CDR3 is 15 amino acids long. CDR1 and CDR2 (germline): SGHDT, YYEEEE. The CDR3 reads CASSYGLRGGTEAFF. DNA of the CDR3: TGTGCCAGCAGCTACGGGCTTAGAGGGGGCACTGAAGCTTTCTTT.

The chain carries TRBV30 and TRBJ1-1, with D hard to call. CDR3 length: 16 amino acids. Per germline, CDR1 GTSNPN and CDR2 SVGIG (reference sequence). The germline V and J ends were trimmed by 4 bases and 4 bases, with 22 bases remaining between them. For the CDR3, the DNA is TGTGCCTGGATCCCCCTGCAGGCAGTTAAATTCACTGAAGCTTTCTTT. Encoded protein: CAWIPLQAVKFTEAFF.

The rearrangement links TRBV7-3 to TRBJ2-5, with 7 bases fitting TRBD1. V trimming: 2 bases; J trimming: 1 base; junction bases outside the gene matches: 4. The CDR3 extends over 15 amino acids. CDR1 and CDR2 from the germline V gene are SGHTA and FQGTGA. The chain's CDR3 is CASSLGRQGQETQYF. In DNA form, the CDR3 reads TGTGCCAGCAGCTTAGGGCGACAGGGCCAAGAGACCCAGTACTTC.

The genes are TRBV3-1 (or the pseudogene TRBV3-2) and TRBJ2-5; D remains ambiguous. The CDR3 spans 15 residues. V dropped 4 bases and J dropped 2 bases, with 14 bases sitting between them. Per germline, CDR1 LGHDT and CDR2 YNNKEL (reference sequence). The CDR3 here is CASSPKYLRQETQYF. The CDR3, as DNA: TGTGCCAGCAGCCCGAAATATCTAAGACAAGAGACCCAGTACTTC.

This clone was recorded a few times. J is TRBJ2-1 and V is TRBV11-3; 14 bases map to TRBD2. CDR1 and CDR2 (germline): SGHNT, YENEEA. This CDR3 region has 16 residues. V gave up 3 bases and J gave up 3 bases; unmatched junction bases: 1. The DNA for the CDR3 is TGTGCCAGCAGCTTGGGACTAGCGGGAGTCTACAATGAGCAGTTCTTC. As protein: CASSLGLAGVYNEQFF. The full variable domain, completed using reference TRBV11-3 and TRBJ2-1, is EAGVVQSPRYKIIEKKQPVAFWCNPISGHNTLYWYLQNLGQGPELLIRYENEEAVDDSQLPKDRFSAERLKGVDSTLKIQPAELGDSAVYLCASSLGLAGVYNEQFFGPGTRLTVL.

V is TRBV15 and J is TRBJ2-2; no reliable D call. Trimming shortened V by 1 base and J by 0 bases, and 9 bases separated the two germline ends. Looked up from germline, CDR1 is LNHNV and CDR2 is YYDKDF (reference sequence). This CDR3 comprises 16 residues. CDR3 coding DNA: TGTGCCACCAGCAGAGTGCCCAGATCGAACACCGGGGAGCTGTTTTTT. Protein: CATSRVPRSNTGELFF. Full variable domain (outside the CDR3, taken from reference TRBV15 and TRBJ2-2): DAMVIQNPRYQVTQFGKPVTLSCSQTLNHNVMYWYQQKSSQAPKLLFHYYDKDFNNEADTPDNFQSRRPNTSFCFLDIRSPGLGDTAMYLCATSRVPRSNTGELFFGEGSRLTVL.

The genes are TRBV5-4 and TRBJ2-7; 12 nucleotides line up with TRBD2. With 4 bases clipped from V and 6 bases from J, the junction kept 14 bases outside the gene matches. Germline-derived CDR1 and CDR2 are SGHNT and YYREEE (reference sequence). This CDR3 spans 17 amino acids. Here the CDR3 reads CASSPASGRAGRGEQYF. The CDR3 DNA is TGTGCCAGCAGCCCCGCTAGCGGGAGGGCCGGGAGGGGCGAGCAGTACTTC.

This clone was seen only a few times. V usage is TRBV6-5 and J usage is TRBJ2-7; D call uncertain. V was pared by 6 bases and J by 6 bases, with 12 bases between. From germline, CDR1 is MNHEY and CDR2 SVGAGI. The CDR3 is 12 amino acids. The CDR3 here is CASSLERGEQYV. The CDR3 DNA is TGTGCCAGCAGCCTAGAGAGAGGCGAGCAGTACGTC.

The V call is TRBV18, the J call TRBJ2-4; the match to TRBD1 covers 9 bases. V shed 3 bases and J 0 bases; nucleotides not matched to a gene: 3. The CDR3 is made up of 16 amino acids. The germline V gene encodes CDR1 KGHSH and CDR2 LQKENI. The CDR3 coding sequence is TGTGCCAGCTCACCTACAGGGGGCCAAGCCAAAAACATTCAGTACTTC. It encodes CASSPTGGQAKNIQYF.

The chain recombines TRBV11-2 with TRBJ2-7; D gene ambiguous. The germline V gene encodes CDR1 SGHAT and CDR2 FQNNGV. The CDR3 runs to 13 residues. Between the trimmed V and J ends, which lost 1 base and 3 bases, there was a span of 7 bases. In DNA form, the CDR3 reads TGTGCCAGCAGCTTAGTTGCAGGCTACGAGCAGTACGTC. Translation: CASSLVAGYEQYV.

The chain links TRBV5-6 to TRBJ2-1; 11 nucleotides agree with TRBD2. Germline V CDR1 and CDR2: SGHDT, YYEEEE. With 5 bases clipped from V and 0 bases from J, the junction kept 7 bases outside the gene matches. The CDR3 is 17 amino acids. CDR3 in amino acids: CASRTRLAGSSYNEQFF. As DNA, the CDR3 is TGTGCCAGCAGGACTCGACTAGCGGGAAGCTCCTACAATGAGCAGTTCTTC.

The gene calls are TRBV7-2 and TRBJ1-4; D may be TRBD1 (6 bases). Germline V gene lookup returns CDR1 SGHTA and CDR2 FQGNSA. V dropped 4 bases and J dropped 3 bases, with 12 bases sitting between them. This CDR3 region has 15 residues. Here the CDR3 DNA reads TGTGCCAGCAGCTCCCCACAGGGTGCTAATGAAAAACTGTTTTTT. Its protein product is CASSSPQGANEKLFF.

The chain carries TRBV11-2 and TRBJ2-3; 11 nucleotides line up with TRBD2. The germline gives CDR1 SGHAT, CDR2 FQNNGV. The CDR3 loop spans 15 amino acids. Trimming cost V 3 bases and J 5 bases; bases outside gene matches: 4. The CDR3 protein is CASSLLAGGQDTQYF. For the CDR3, the DNA is TGTGCCAGCAGCTTGCTAGCGGGAGGTCAAGATACGCAGTATTTT.

The J gene is TRBJ1-2, the V gene TRBV3-1 (or the pseudogene TRBV3-2), with a tentative D call TRBD1 (5 bases). The CDR3 runs to 16 residues. Trimming left V 4 bases short and J 8 bases short, with 23 bases between. Germline loops: CDR1 LGHDT, CDR2 YNNKEL (reference sequence). CDR3 loop: CASSRGGRGAVGGYTF. The CDR3 DNA follows: TGTGCCAGCAGCCGGGGAGGTAGAGGGGCAGTTGGCGGCTACACCTTC.

CDR3 coding DNA: TGTGCCAGCAGCAGACTAGCGGGGGGTTACGAGCAGTACTTC. Translation: CASSRLAGGYEQYF. The chain couples TRBV28 to TRBJ2-7; 13 positions match TRBD2. V was pared by 6 bases and J by 4 bases, with 3 bases of the junction left unmatched. CDR3 length: 14 residues. Germline assignment: CDR1 MDHEN and CDR2 SYDVKM.